This T cell receptor beta chain was retrieved from a study of T cells in Graves' hyperthyroidism and ophthalmopathy. V lost 0 bases and J 4 bases, leaving 6 bases between the germline ends. The CDR3 loop spans 13 amino acids. CDR1 is LGHDT, CDR2 YNNKEL, per germline (reference sequence). Enrolled ophthalmopathy patients presented with a Clinical Activity Score of at least 3, a NOSPECS grade of at least 4, and disease duration under 3 months. Cells are PBMCs isolated from around 9.4 ml of fresh blood. What was amplified from RNA transcripts were TCR beta CDR3 regions. The TCR CDR3 was amplified in a first-round RT-PCR using the HTBI primer set. Using its own MiXCR run on the multiplex PCR reads, TCRdb lists one record per CDR3 protein. The data show about 460,000 distinct CDR3 sequences, less than 25% seen once. General study results and limits: Peripheral blood also featured most of the thyroid clonotypes expanded above 0.001.

About this clonotype itself: Its target is unknown.

The sequence derives from a woman aged 70 to 79 with Graves' ophthalmopathy. What was sequenced was blood. This chain joins TRBV3-1 and TRBJ1-2, with D unclear. CDR3 DNA: TGTGCCAGCAGCCAAGAATGGAGCTATGGCTACACCTTC. The encoded protein is CASSQEWSYGYTF.